A single sample is the source of the 17 T cell receptor beta chains below, sequenced in a study of blood T cells in healthy people across ages. For the second PCR, which ran for about 7 to 11 cycles, a sample-barcoded 5' primer and a J-beta primer mix were used. One entry per CDR3 protein, called by TCRdb with MiXCR from the 5' RACE reads. This sample has about 1.4 million distinct CDR3 sequences, with 45% to 70% found just once. The sequenced sample consisted of blood. The receptors originated from a man between 18 and 35 years old in good health.

V is TRBV20-1 and J is TRBJ1-2; D perhaps matches TRBD1 (5 bases). This CDR3 has 12 residues. CDR1 is DFQATT, CDR2 SNEGSKA, per germline (reference sequence). V dropped 0 bases and J dropped 8 bases, with 10 bases sitting between them. The DNA for the CDR3 is TGCAGTGCTAGAGAGGACACGGGCGGCTACACCTTC. It codes for CSAREDTGGYTF.

This clonotype was found a few times. This CDR3 reads CSAGTSGGSQYF. The CDR3 coding sequence is TGCAGTGCCGGGACTAGCGGGGGGTCGCAGTATTTT. The rearrangement links TRBV20-1 to TRBJ2-3; 15 positions match TRBD2. The CDR3 is 12 amino acids. Germline-derived CDR1 and CDR2 are DFQATT and SNEGSKA (reference sequence). V trimming: 6 bases; J trimming: 10 bases; junction bases outside the gene matches: 2.

The V gene is TRBV24-1, the J gene TRBJ2-3; D uncertain. V was shortened by 4 bases and J by 4 bases, with 8 bases between the two germline ends. CDR3 size: 13 residues. CDR1 KGHDR and CDR2 SFDVKD come from the germline V gene. The CDR3 region has the DNA TGTGCCACCAGTGACGCCACACCAGATACGCAGTATTTT. Protein sequence: CATSDATPDTQYF.

The V and J genes are TRBV2 and TRBJ2-1, with TRBD1 matching over 8 bases. The CDR3 spans 13 residues. V trimming: 9 bases; J trimming: 0 bases; junction bases outside the gene matches: 1. CDR1 and CDR2 from the germline V gene are SNHLY and FYNNEI. CDR3 sequence reads: CARGQDSYNEQFF. CDR3 DNA: TGTGCCAGGGGACAGGACTCCTACAATGAGCAGTTCTTC.

The chain has TRBV29-1 and TRBJ2-2; 13 nucleotides agree with TRBD2. Per germline, CDR1 SQVTM and CDR2 ANQGSEA. The CDR3 is 16 amino acids. Losses at the gene ends were 6 bases for V and 4 bases for J; bases not matched to a gene: 8. CDR3 region: CSVGTSGASRTGELFF. In DNA, the CDR3 is TGCAGCGTGGGGACTAGCGGGGCCAGCCGCACCGGGGAGCTGTTTTTT.

CDR3 nucleotides: TGTGCCAGCAGGGCCGAGACAGTCTTCAATCAGCCCCAGCATTTT. Amino acid sequence: CASRAETVFNQPQHF. The V gene is TRBV6-2 or TRBV6-3, the J gene TRBJ1-5, with D possibly matching TRBD1 (5 bases). Trimming left V 6 bases short and J 3 bases short, with 15 bases between. CDR3 length: 15 amino acids. CDR1 MNHEY and CDR2 SVGEGT come from the germline V gene.

This clonotype was counted between two and nine times. The CDR3 spells CASSFPDLLAGDTDTQYF. Here the CDR3 DNA reads TGTGCCAGCAGCTTCCCCGACCTCCTAGCGGGAGACACAGATACGCAGTATTTT. The genes are TRBV7-9 and TRBJ2-3, with 10 bases matching TRBD2. This CDR3 contains 18 residues. V shed 3 bases and J 2 bases; nucleotides not matched to a gene: 11. Germline V gene data show CDR1 as SEHNR and CDR2 as FQNEAQ (reference sequence).

This clonotype is a singleton in its sample. The chain joins TRBV20-1 to TRBJ2-4, with 7 positions matching TRBD1. The DNA end is a closer match to TRBJ2-7, so the J assignment may be wrong. CDR1 is DFQATT, CDR2 SNEGSKA, per germline (reference sequence). CDR3 length equals 13 residues. This chain's CDR3 is CSARPGTAYEQYF. The CDR3 bases are TGCAGTGCTAGACCCGGGACAGCCTACGAGCAGTACTTC.

This clonotype came up a few times. This rearrangement joins TRBV29-1 to TRBJ1-2, with D tentatively TRBD1 (5 bases). With 1 base removed from V and 5 bases from J, the gap between germline ends came to 11 bases. CDR1 SQVTM and CDR2 ANQGSEA come from the germline V gene. The CDR3 length is 13 residues. In DNA form, the CDR3 reads TGCAGCGTTGAAGGGGGCCCTTTTTATGGCTACACCTTC. Translating it yields CSVEGGPFYGYTF.

V is TRBV7-9 and J is TRBJ1-2, with 9 bases matching TRBD1. The V gene end was trimmed by 6 bases and the J gene end by 0 bases; junction bases not matched to a gene: 8. The germline CDR1 and CDR2 sequences are SEHNR and FQNEAQ (reference sequence). This CDR3 is built from 16 residues. The CDR3 region has the DNA TGTGCCAGCAGTCAAGACAGGGGGATTGCTAACTATGGCTACACCTTC. This codes for CASSQDRGIANYGYTF. Filled out from reference TRBV7-9 and TRBJ1-2, the complete variable domain reads DTGVSQNPRHKITKRGQNVTFRCDPISEHNRLYWYRQTLGQGPEFLTYFQNEAQLEKSRLLSDRFSAERPKGSFSTLEIQRTEQGDSAMYLCASSQDRGIANYGYTFGSGTRLTVV.

This clonotype was seen a handful of times. This chain links TRBV29-1 with TRBJ2-7, with D possibly being TRBD1 or TRBD2 (5 bases each). V was cut by 3 bases and J by 2 bases, with 11 bases left in between. Looked up from germline, CDR1 is SQVTM and CDR2 is ANQGSEA. This CDR3 region has 13 residues. The CDR3 DNA follows: TGCAGCGTTGAGGCCGGGACGACCTACGAGCAGTACTTC. This gives the protein CSVEAGTTYEQYF.

The rearrangement joins TRBV6-1 to TRBJ2-4; D might be TRBD2 (7 bases). Germline CDR1 reads MNHNS; CDR2 reads SASEGT. The ends were cut back, 0 bases at V and 13 bases at J, with 16 bases in the middle. This CDR3 contains 14 residues. The DNA of the CDR3 is TGTGCCAGCAGTGAAGCGCGATTTCGGGGGGCCCAGTACTTC. It is translated as CASSEARFRGAQYF.

The CDR3 region is CAVKQGGFDYGYTF. The CDR3, as DNA: TGTGCCGTAAAGCAGGGAGGGTTCGACTATGGCTACACCTTC. The gene calls are TRBV10-3 and TRBJ1-2; TRBD1 is a possible D gene (5 bases). The CDR3 totals 14 residues. Germline CDR1 is ENHRY and CDR2 is SYGVKD. V lost 11 bases to trimming and J lost 3 bases, with 19 bases between them.

The table lists this clonotype with a few counts. The chain links TRBV7-6 to TRBJ1-6, with TRBD1 identical over 8 bases. The CDR3 has 15 amino acids. The J segment lost 5 bases and the V segment lost 5 bases, leaving 5 bases of the junction unmatched. CDR1 and CDR2 from the germline V gene are SGHVS and FNYEAQ. CDR3 DNA: TGTGCCAGCAGCCCCAGACAGGGGAATAATTCACCCCTCCACTTT. Its protein product is CASSPRQGNNSPLHF.

The chain employs TRBV3-1 and TRBJ2-3; D not certain. V was cut by 4 bases and J by 3 bases, with 20 bases left in between. Per germline, CDR1 LGHDT and CDR2 YNNKEL (reference sequence). CDR3 length equals 17 residues. The DNA for the CDR3 is TGTGCCAGCAGCCCCCCGGACCAGCCCCAGAGGACAGATACGCAGTATTTT. Its translation: CASSPPDQPQRTDTQYF.

Only a few counts were recorded for this clonotype. The chain combines TRBV29-1 with TRBJ1-2; D gene uncertain. This CDR3 contains 15 residues. Germline CDR1 reads SQVTM; CDR2 reads ANQGSEA. V lost 1 base and J lost 5, with 17 bases in between. In nucleotides, the CDR3 is TGCAGCGTTGAAGGTTCTGGCAGTACTTATTATGGCTACACCTTC. It translates to CSVEGSGSTYYGYTF. The full variable domain, with the rest looked up from reference TRBV29-1 and TRBJ1-2, is SAVISQKPSRDICQRGTSLTIQCQVDSQVTMMFWYRQQPGQSLTLIATANQGSEATYESGFVIDKFPISRPNLTFSTLTVSNMSPEDSSIYLCSVEGSGSTYYGYTFGSGTRLTVV.

This clonotype was detected a few times. The gene calls are TRBV5-6 and TRBJ2-6, with D uncertain. Trimming removed 2 bases at V and 2 bases at J, with 5 bases between. There are 14 residues in the CDR3. CDR1 and CDR2 (germline): SGHDT, YYEEEE. The DNA of the CDR3 is TGTGCCAGCAGCTTTCCCCCTGGGGCCAACGTCCTGACTTTC. Translated, it gives CASSFPPGANVLTF.